These 8 T cell receptor beta chains came from one sample sequenced in a study of identifying expanded T cells in peripheral blood. TCRdb's copy holds only in-frame clones and misses some; the assay was immunoSEQ multiplex PCR. The table records 120,000 or so clones, approximately 88% of them present only once. Specimen: blood. Receptors were obtained from a person between 18 and 75 years old in good health.

This rearrangement joins TRBV5-6 to TRBJ1-2, with a weak D call TRBD1 (5 bases). The CDR3 is 11 residues long. Trimming pared 4 bases from V and 8 bases from J, leaving 9 bases between. From germline, CDR1 is SGHDT and CDR2 YYEEEE. The CDR3: CASSGTGGYTF. DNA for the CDR3: TGTGCCAGCAGCGGGACGGGGGGCTACACCTTC.

The chain links TRBV16 to TRBJ2-4; tentatively, D is TRBD2 (5 bases). V was shortened by 4 bases and J by 8 bases, with 9 bases between the two germline ends. There are 12 residues in the CDR3. The germline gives CDR1 KGHSY, CDR2 FQNENV. The CDR3 is CASSPERDIQYF. The CDR3 nucleotides are TGTGCCAGCAGCCCCGAGAGGGACATTCAGTACTTC. Full variable domain (rest looked up from reference TRBV16 and TRBJ2-4): GEEVAQTPKHLVRGEGQKAKLYCAPIKGHSYVFWYQQVLKNEFKFLISFQNENVFDETGMPKERFSAKCLPNSPCSLEIQATKLEDSAVYFCASSPERDIQYFGAGTRLSVL.

The chain employs TRBV7-9 and TRBJ1-1; TRBD1 might be the D (6 bases). The ends were cut back, 6 bases at V and 0 bases at J, with 26 bases in the middle. From germline, CDR1 is SEHNR and CDR2 FQNEAQ (reference sequence). This CDR3 spans 19 amino acids. CDR3: CASRGPPQGRGAVNTEAFF. CDR3 in DNA: TGTGCCAGCAGGGGACCCCCACAGGGACGAGGAGCAGTGAACACTGAAGCTTTCTTT. Looking up the rest from reference TRBV7-9 and TRBJ1-1 gives the full variable domain: DTGVSQNPRHKITKRGQNVTFRCDPISEHNRLYWYRQTLGQGPEFLTYFQNEAQLEKSRLLSDRFSAERPKGSFSTLEIQRTEQGDSAMYLCASRGPPQGRGAVNTEAFFGQGTRLTVV.

This clone was observed once. The chain combines TRBV29-1 with TRBJ1-1; no definite D call. The CDR3 has 12 amino acids. Trimming cost V 4 bases and J 2 bases, with 8 bases left between them. Germline values: CDR1 SQVTM, CDR2 ANQGSEA. The CDR3 here is CSVVQSNTEAFF. DNA of the CDR3: TGCAGCGTTGTACAGAGCAACACTGAAGCTTTCTTT. The full variable domain, completed using reference TRBV29-1 and TRBJ1-1, is SAVISQKPSRDICQRGTSLTIQCQVDSQVTMMFWYRQQPGQSLTLIATANQGSEATYESGFVIDKFPISRPNLTFSTLTVSNMSPEDSSIYLCSVVQSNTEAFFGQGTRLTVV.

The chain carries TRBV6-5 and TRBJ1-5; D is unclear. V lost 4 bases, J lost 3 bases, and 13 bases lay in between. This CDR3 contains 15 residues. Germline lookup yields CDR1 MNHEY and CDR2 SVGAGI. The CDR3 loop reads CASSSSPTPNQPQHF. In nucleotides, the CDR3 is TGTGCCAGCAGTTCTTCACCGACGCCCAATCAGCCCCAGCATTTT.

The genes are TRBV7-8 and TRBJ2-7, with 10 bases identical to TRBD2. Germline trimming cut 6 bases from V and 5 bases from J; bases unmatched to any gene: 16. Germline loops: CDR1 SGHVS, CDR2 FQNEAQ. The CDR3 spans 17 residues. CDR3 bases: TGTGCCAGCAGTGACATAACCCTAGCGGGGGTATCCAACGAGCAGTACTTC. Translation gives CASSDITLAGVSNEQYF.

This sequence joins TRBV6-5 and TRBJ1-5; the match to TRBD1 covers 7 bases. With 6 bases clipped from V and 3 bases from J, the junction kept 5 bases outside the gene matches. The V gene's germline CDR1 is MNHEY and CDR2 SVGAGI. CDR3 length: 14 amino acids. The CDR3 is CASRPRGFNQPQHF. The DNA of the CDR3 is TGTGCCAGCAGGCCCAGGGGGTTCAATCAGCCCCAGCATTTT.

This clone is a singleton in its sample. The rearrangement joins TRBV4-3 to TRBJ1-6; D uncertain. Germline V gene data show CDR1 as LGHNA and CDR2 as YSLEER. The CDR3 is 13 residues long. V was cut by 0 bases and J by 6 bases, with 3 bases left in between. The CDR3 loop reads CASSQEGNSPLHF. Written as DNA, the CDR3 is TGCGCCAGCAGCCAAGAGGGTAATTCACCCCTCCACTTT.